This TCR beta chain is from a study of cytomegalovirus exposure and HLA in healthy donors. Study-level findings and limits: Analysis performed later showed TCR beta chains linked to HLA being more clonally expanded than equally common others.

The germline gives CDR1 MNHEY, CDR2 SMNVEV (reference sequence). The CDR3 has 13 amino acids. V was trimmed by 6 bases and J by 3 bases, leaving 12 bases between them. PCR primers comprised 60 Vbeta and 13 Jbeta primers. Clones were sequenced by immunoSEQ multiplex PCR, and TCRdb holds only the in-frame ones, with some missing. The data contain some 150,000 clones, roughly 80% of them seen just once; the ten biggest clones take up 3.7%. Comments on this clone: Antigen specificity is unknown.

The chain recombines TRBV27 with TRBJ2-7; tentatively, D is TRBD1 (5 bases). This clonotype was sampled from a young man in good health and CMV-seropositive. Sequenced: PBMCs. The CDR3 protein is CASSPGQYYEQYF. The CDR3 DNA follows: TGTGCCAGCAGCCCAGGGCAGTACTACGAGCAGTACTTC.